What follows are 12 T cell receptor beta chains derived from one specimen sequenced in a study of blood T cell repertoires in COVID-19. Produced via immunoSEQ multiplex PCR; TCRdb's table is partial and in-frame only. The sample consists of about 140,000 clones, over 70% of them appearing once. The specimen sequenced was peripheral blood. The origin of the receptors is a man in his 60s with active or convalescent COVID-19.

This clone was counted a single time. The gene calls are TRBV5-1 and TRBJ2-7; D remains ambiguous. Germline V gene data show CDR1 as SGHRS and CDR2 as YFSETQ. This CDR3 region has 14 residues. V lost 0 bases and J lost 2, with 9 bases in between. CDR3 sequence (DNA): TGCGCCAGCAGCTTGGTTACTCCTCCCTACGAGCAGTACTTC. It encodes CASSLVTPPYEQYF.

The V and J genes are TRBV19 and TRBJ2-3; tentative D call: TRBD2 (6 bases). The CDR3 length is 14 residues. V was shortened by 5 bases and J by 4 bases, with 13 bases between the two germline ends. CDR1 and CDR2 (germline): LNHDA, SQIVND (reference sequence). The DNA of the CDR3 is TGTGCCAGTAGTGTCCGGCGGGGATCAGATACGCAGTATTTT. Its protein product is CASSVRRGSDTQYF.

The chain links TRBV6-1 to TRBJ1-5, with D unclear. The V and J ends lost 3 bases and 7 bases respectively, with 16 bases between them. The CDR3 covers 15 residues. Per germline, CDR1 MNHNS and CDR2 SASEGT. CDR3: CASSDQLFPGQPQHF. The CDR3 DNA sequence: TGTGCCAGCAGTGACCAACTTTTCCCCGGGCAGCCCCAGCATTTT.

The CDR3: CASSISGGGTDTQYF. The CDR3 nucleotides are TGTGCCAGTAGTATTAGCGGGGGGGGCACAGATACGCAGTATTTT. The V call is TRBV19, the J call TRBJ2-3; 11 positions agree with TRBD2. The CDR3 has 15 amino acids. Germline V lookup: CDR1 LNHDA, CDR2 SQIVND (reference sequence). The ends lost 3 bases at V and 1 base at J; junction bases unmatched: 0.

The chain combines TRBV6-6 with TRBJ2-1, with TRBD2 matching 11 bases. Germline V CDR1 and CDR2: MNHNY, SVGAGI (reference sequence). V lost 6 bases, J lost 6 bases, and 7 bases stayed unmatched. The CDR3 consists of 15 residues. The CDR3, as DNA: TGTGCCAGCAGCCGTACTAGCGGGAGCGGCAATGAGCAGTTCTTC. Its protein product is CASSRTSGSGNEQFF.

This chain connects TRBV15 to TRBJ2-1, with 9 bases matching TRBD2. Germline CDR1 reads LNHNV; CDR2 reads YYDKDF (reference sequence). The trim removed 5 bases at V and 6 bases at J, leaving 2 bases unmatched. The CDR3 has 13 residues. CDR3 nucleotides: TGTGCCACCAGCGGACTAGCGTCCAATGAGCAGTTCTTC. Translating gives CATSGLASNEQFF.

This chain uses TRBV6-5 with TRBJ2-3, with TRBD2 matching over 8 bases. Looked up from germline, CDR1 is MNHEY and CDR2 is SVGAGI. This CDR3 is 14 amino acids long. V shed 6 bases and J 2 bases; nucleotides not matched to a gene: 4. DNA for the CDR3: TGTGCCAGCAGGCGGGAGGCTATCACAGATACGCAGTATTTT. Its translation: CASRREAITDTQYF.

The rearrangement joins TRBV5-8 to TRBJ2-5; D is possibly TRBD1 (5 bases). Trimming took 4 bases from V and 1 from J, leaving 14 bases between them. The CDR3 runs to 15 residues. Germline values: CDR1 SGHTS, CDR2 YDEGEE. This chain's CDR3 is CASSPNRQIQETQYF. The CDR3 DNA is TGTGCCAGCAGCCCCAATCGACAGATCCAAGAGACCCAGTACTTC.

V and J are TRBV7-2 and TRBJ2-1; no clear D gene. The V end was cut by 0 bases, the J end by 0 bases, with 6 bases between. The CDR3 is 15 residues long. The germline V gene encodes CDR1 SGHTA and CDR2 FQGNSA. CDR3 region: CASSLAISSYNEQFF. The CDR3 DNA is TGTGCCAGCAGCTTAGCTATTAGCTCCTACAATGAGCAGTTCTTC.

The rearrangement uses TRBV18 and TRBJ1-5; D unresolved. Per germline, CDR1 KGHSH and CDR2 LQKENI. This CDR3 contains 15 residues. The germline V and J ends were trimmed by 2 bases and 3 bases, with 11 bases remaining between them. The CDR3 loop is CASSPFPSYNQPQHF. The CDR3 nucleotides read TGTGCCAGCTCACCATTTCCGTCTTACAATCAGCCCCAGCATTTT. The variable domain in full, completed from reference TRBV18 and TRBJ1-5, reads NAGVMQNPRHLVRRRGQEARLRCSPMKGHSHVYWYRQLPEEGLKFMVYLQKENIIDESGMPKERFSAEFPKEGPSILRIQQVVRGDSAAYFCASSPFPSYNQPQHFGDGTRLSIL.

J is TRBJ2-2 and V is TRBV27; 9 bases are shared with TRBD1. V shed 4 bases, J shed 4 bases, and the junction held 7 bases outside the gene matches. Germline V lookup: CDR1 MNHEY, CDR2 SMNVEV (reference sequence). There are 16 residues in the CDR3. DNA of the CDR3: TGTGCCAGCAGTTCGACCGGGACAGGGATCACCGGGGAGCTGTTTTTT. Its protein product is CASSSTGTGITGELFF.

This chain uses TRBV7-2 with TRBJ1-1; D unresolved. The CDR3 spans 14 residues. Per the germline V gene, CDR1 is SGHTA and CDR2 is FQGNSA. V was clipped by 6 bases and J by 0 bases, with 11 bases between them. CDR3: CASSLQYLNTEAFF. CDR3 DNA: TGTGCCAGCAGTCTTCAGTACCTGAACACTGAAGCTTTCTTT. Drawing the rest from reference TRBV7-2 and TRBJ1-1, the complete variable domain is GAGVSQSPSNKVTEKGKDVELRCDPISGHTALYWYRQSLGQGLEFLIYFQGNSAPDKSGLPSDRFSAERTGGSVSTLTIQRTQQEDSAVYLCASSLQYLNTEAFFGQGTRLTVV.